These 9 T cell receptor beta chains were sequenced from one sample in a study of blood T cell repertoires in COVID-19. The method was immunoSEQ multiplex PCR; TCRdb's version includes in-frame clones alone and lacks a portion of them. The data show about 210,000 clones, around 92% seen once. Material: peripheral blood. These receptors all stem from a man aged 30-40 years with acute or convalescent COVID-19.

The chain employs TRBV7-8 and TRBJ1-6, with D hard to call. The CDR3 contains 16 residues. Germline V gene data show CDR1 as SGHVS and CDR2 as FQNEAQ. The V and J ends lost 5 bases and 9 bases respectively, with 20 bases between them. In DNA, the CDR3 is TGTGCCAGCAGCAATGGAGGGTTTACTCTGGGTTCACCCCTCCACTTT. Protein product: CASSNGGFTLGSPLHF.

This clone was recorded once. This CDR3 is CASSDRLAGGSEQYF. The DNA for the CDR3 is TGTGCCAGCAGTGATAGACTAGCGGGAGGGAGCGAGCAGTACTTC. The chain combines TRBV6-1 with TRBJ2-7; TRBD2 agrees at 14 bases. The CDR3 is 15 amino acids. CDR1 MNHNS and CDR2 SASEGT come from the germline V gene. The V and J ends lost 3 bases and 6 bases, in that order; junction bases with no gene match: 4.

The chain carries TRBV5-1 and TRBJ1-6; TRBD1 aligns across 7 bases. This CDR3 contains 15 residues. Germline CDR1 reads SGHRS; CDR2 reads YFSETQ. The junction had 8 bases not matched to a gene; V was cut back by 4 bases and J by 7 bases. The CDR3 loop is CASSLDRLYNSPLHF. The CDR3 DNA is TGCGCCAGCAGCCTGGACAGGTTATACAATTCACCCCTCCACTTT.

The rearrangement links TRBV18 to TRBJ2-5; D is ambiguous. V was pared by 2 bases and J by 3 bases, with 7 bases between. Germline V gene lookup returns CDR1 KGHSH and CDR2 LQKENI. CDR3 length equals 13 residues. The CDR3 protein is CASSPFTEETQYF. The DNA of the CDR3 is TGTGCCAGCTCACCATTTACGGAAGAGACCCAGTACTTC.

This clone has more than one count but fewer than ten. The chain links TRBV28 to TRBJ2-7; D is unclear. The CDR3 has 11 residues. V gave up 3 bases and J gave up 9 bases, with 9 bases separating them. CDR1 is MDHEN and CDR2 is SYDVKM in the germline V gene. The CDR3 protein is CASSFRDLQYF. CDR3 in DNA: TGTGCCAGCAGTTTTCGTGACTTGCAGTACTTC.

The rearrangement joins TRBV19 to TRBJ1-4; 9 positions agree with TRBD1. Germline loops: CDR1 LNHDA, CDR2 SQIVND (reference sequence). This CDR3 region has 18 residues. With 4 bases clipped from V and 0 bases from J, the junction kept 9 bases outside the gene matches. CDR3 protein: CASSKRTGATSTNEKLFF. In DNA, the CDR3 is TGTGCCAGTAGTAAAAGGACAGGGGCCACGTCAACTAATGAAAAACTGTTTTTT.

The chain has TRBV25-1 and TRBJ1-1; 10 bases are a match to TRBD1. Germline V gives CDR1 MGHDK, CDR2 SYGVNS. The CDR3 sequence is 14 residues long. Trimming removed 6 bases from V and 6 bases from J; junction bases left unmatched: 7. CDR3 sequence: CASREDRGYPEAFF. CDR3 coding DNA: TGTGCCAGCAGGGAGGACAGGGGGTATCCTGAAGCTTTCTTT.

The chain recombines TRBV30 with TRBJ2-2, with 14 nucleotides matching TRBD2. The CDR3 runs to 15 residues. Germline CDR1 is GTSNPN and CDR2 is SVGIG (reference sequence). The junction had 1 base not matched to a gene; V was cut back by 3 bases and J by 4 bases. The DNA of the CDR3 is TGTGCCTGGAGGGGGACTAGCGGGAGCACCGGGGAGCTGTTTTTT. Encoded protein: CAWRGTSGSTGELFF.

The chain links TRBV6-2 or TRBV6-3 to TRBJ2-5; D is unresolved. Germline V gives CDR1 MNHEY, CDR2 SVGEGT. CDR3 length equals 11 residues. Trimming left V 2 bases short and J 9 bases short, with 7 bases between. DNA of the CDR3: TGTGCCAGCAGTTACGGCCCTTCCCAGTACTTC. It specifies CASSYGPSQYF.